The 23 T cell receptor beta chains in this list originate from one sample, sequenced in a study of cytomegalovirus exposure and HLA in healthy donors. 60 Vbeta and 13 Jbeta primers were used in PCR. Repertoires were generated with immunoSEQ multiplex PCR, while TCRdb's copy carries only in-frame clones and drops some. The sample holds just over 150,000 clones; approximately 80% are singletons and the top ten take around 6.6%. The sample taken for sequencing was PBMCs. These receptors all stem from a woman aged 45-65 years in good health and CMV-seropositive.

This chain joins TRBV18 and TRBJ2-6; 8 bases match TRBD1. There are 20 residues in the CDR3. V shed 6 bases, J shed 1 base, and the junction held 17 bases outside the gene matches. The V gene's germline CDR1 is KGHSH and CDR2 LQKENI. Here the CDR3 reads CASSHNSGTGTFSGANVLTF. Written as DNA, the CDR3 is TGTGCCAGCTCTCACAATTCCGGGACAGGCACCTTTTCTGGGGCCAACGTCCTGACTTTC.

The chain has TRBV15 and TRBJ1-1, with a possible D match to TRBD1 (5 bases). CDR3 length: 16 amino acids. Germline CDR1 reads LNHNV; CDR2 reads YYDKDF (reference sequence). Deletions cut 1 base from V and 5 bases from J, with 17 bases between. DNA of the CDR3: TGTGCCACCAGCAGAGGAGAGCCACTGGGGGGTACTGAAGCTTTCTTT. Amino acid sequence: CATSRGEPLGGTEAFF.

The chain recombines TRBV6-6 with TRBJ1-5; D might be TRBD1 (6 bases). The CDR3 length is 15 residues. Trimming cost V 5 bases and J 0 bases, with 11 bases left between them. Germline CDR1 reads MNHNY; CDR2 reads SVGAGI (reference sequence). CDR3 bases: TGTGCCAGCAGTGATGGACAGCGTAGCAATCAGCCCCAGCATTTT. Protein sequence: CASSDGQRSNQPQHF.

As to this clone: A junction end diverges from the germline sequence, so it may reflect a read error. This chain links TRBV7-9 with TRBJ1-2; D is possibly TRBD1 (5 bases). Germline CDR1 reads SEHNR; CDR2 reads FQNEAQ (reference sequence). The CDR3 covers 14 residues. The CDR3 reads CASSPARGVNGCTF. CDR3 bases: TGTGCCAGCAGCCCGGCCCGGGGGGTTAATGGCTGCACCTTC.

The V gene is TRBV19, the J gene TRBJ1-2, with D unresolved. The V end lost 3 bases, the J end lost 6 bases, and 14 bases lay between the germline ends. The CDR3 loop spans 14 amino acids. The germline V gene encodes CDR1 LNHDA and CDR2 SQIVND (reference sequence). CDR3 region: CASSMDQVNHGYTF. The CDR3 DNA reads TGTGCCAGTAGTATGGATCAGGTTAATCATGGCTACACCTTC. The full variable domain, its missing parts supplied by reference TRBV19 and TRBJ1-2, is DGGITQSPKYLFRKEGQNVTLSCEQNLNHDAMYWYRQDPGQGLRLIYYSQIVNDFQKGDIAEGYSVSREKKESFPLTVTSAQKNPTAFYLCASSMDQVNHGYTFGSGTRLTVV.

In the case of this clone: At one end, the junction sequence differs from germline, possibly due to a read error. The chain employs TRBV7-6 and TRBJ1-5; perhaps TRBD1 as D (5 bases). The V gene's germline CDR1 is SGHVS and CDR2 FNYEAQ. The CDR3 runs to 13 residues. The CDR3 DNA reads as TGTGCCAGCAGTCAGGGAGGCAACCAGCCCCAGCATTTT. Translated: CASSQGGNQPQHF. The full variable domain, completed using reference TRBV7-6 and TRBJ1-5, is GAGVSQSPRYKVTKRGQDVALRCDPISGHVSLYWYRQALGQGPEFLTYFNYEAQQDKSGLPNDRFSAERPEGSISTLTIQRTEQRDSAMYRCASSQGGNQPQHFGDGTRLSIL.

The chain links TRBV10-3 to TRBJ1-1; 8 bases align to TRBD1. V lost 7 bases and J lost 1; bases outside the gene matches: 11. The CDR3 sequence is 16 residues long. Germline V gene lookup returns CDR1 ENHRY and CDR2 SYGVKD. Here the CDR3 reads CAIISGQGVGNTEAFF. CDR3 DNA sequence: TGTGCCATCATATCAGGACAGGGTGTTGGGAACACTGAAGCTTTCTTT.

The J gene is TRBJ1-2, the V gene TRBV13, with 7 positions matching TRBD1. Germline V CDR1 and CDR2: PRHDT, FYEKMQ (reference sequence). V was pared by 1 base and J by 5 bases, with 7 bases of the junction left unmatched. The CDR3 extends over 15 amino acids. The CDR3 DNA sequence: TGTGCCAGCAGCTTAGAGGGGACAGAACCTTATGGCTACACCTTC. Translating it yields CASSLEGTEPYGYTF.

The chain links TRBV4-3 to TRBJ2-1, with TRBD2 matching 14 bases. The junction had 4 bases not matched to a gene; V was cut back by 4 bases and J by 8 bases. In germline, CDR1 is LGHNA, CDR2 YSLEER. There are 15 residues in the CDR3. In DNA, the CDR3 is TGCGCCAGCAGCCCGACTAGCGGGGGGGCCTATGAGCAGTTCTTC. Its translation: CASSPTSGGAYEQFF.

V and J are TRBV5-4 and TRBJ2-1; 9 nucleotides align to TRBD2. CDR3 size: 16 residues. The V gene end was trimmed by 3 bases and the J gene end by 2 bases; junction bases not matched to a gene: 6. Looked up from germline, CDR1 is SGHNT and CDR2 is YYREEE (reference sequence). The CDR3 DNA sequence: TGTGCCAGCAGCTATCCAAGCGGGGGGACCTACAATGAGCAGTTCTTC. This translates into CASSYPSGGTYNEQFF.

This clone occurred a few times. The chain links TRBV4-3 to TRBJ1-1; 7 bases map to TRBD1. The V segment lost 3 bases and the J segment 1 base; nucleotides outside the gene matches: 2. The CDR3 runs 14 residues. From germline, CDR1 is LGHNA and CDR2 YSLEER. The CDR3 DNA reads as TGCGCCAGCAGCCAGACAGGGCAGAACACTGAAGCTTTCTTT. This translates into CASSQTGQNTEAFF.

This clone was seen a handful of times. The gene calls are TRBV4-3 and TRBJ2-1; the match to TRBD2 covers 7 bases. CDR3 length: 16 amino acids. Germline CDR1 and CDR2: LGHNA and YSLEER. V shed 8 bases, J shed 3 bases, and the junction held 13 bases outside the gene matches. CDR3 in amino acids: CASAPIGGTIYNEQFF. In nucleotides, the CDR3 is TGCGCCAGCGCCCCTATCGGGGGGACGATCTACAATGAGCAGTTCTTC.

This clone was observed a single time. This rearrangement joins TRBV6-1 to TRBJ2-1; possible D gene TRBD1, 6 bases. V was cut by 5 bases and J by 0 bases, with 8 bases left in between. CDR3 size: 14 residues. Germline V CDR1 and CDR2: MNHNS, SASEGT. This CDR3 is CASSRGGSYNEQFF. The CDR3 DNA sequence: TGTGCCAGCAGTCGAGGGGGCTCCTACAATGAGCAGTTCTTC.

This clone was seen once. J is TRBJ1-5 and V is TRBV6-6; D gene ambiguous. This CDR3 has 14 amino acids. V lost 0 bases and J lost 7, with 10 bases in between. The germline V gene encodes CDR1 MNHNY and CDR2 SVGAGI (reference sequence). In nucleotides, the CDR3 is TGTGCCAGCAGTTACTCTGCGGGCGTCCAGCCCCAGCATTTT. Residues: CASSYSAGVQPQHF.

The V and J genes are TRBV5-5 and TRBJ1-5; D gene uncertain. CDR1 and CDR2 from the germline V gene are SGHKS and YYEKEE (reference sequence). V lost 4 bases to trimming and J lost 0 bases, with 11 bases between them. This CDR3 has 15 amino acids. The CDR3 region is CASSDGGVSNQPQHF. The CDR3 nucleotides read TGTGCCAGCAGCGATGGAGGCGTTAGCAATCAGCCCCAGCATTTT.

The table lists this clone with a count of one. The rearrangement links TRBV12-5 to TRBJ1-1; 7 positions agree with TRBD1. The CDR3 contains 19 residues. Germline CDR1 is LGHNT and CDR2 is FRNRAP. V dropped 3 bases and J dropped 3; count of bases not matched to a gene: 19. The CDR3 DNA is TGTGCTAGTGGTTTTGTCCCCCGATGGACAGGCATAAAGGACACTGAAGCTTTCTTT. Translated, it gives CASGFVPRWTGIKDTEAFF.

The chain recombines TRBV6-6 with TRBJ2-1; D is perhaps TRBD1 (6 bases). There are 14 residues in the CDR3. Germline V gene sequence: CDR1 MNHNY, CDR2 SVGAGI (reference sequence). V was clipped by 6 bases and J by 14 bases, with 23 bases between them. The CDR3 nucleotides are TGTGCCAGCAGACCCGATAAAAACAGGGTATTAGAGTTCTTC. Protein: CASRPDKNRVLEFF.

This clone occurred once. Here the CDR3 DNA reads TGTGCCAGCAGCCGACGGACTAGCGGGGGGGAGAATGAGCAGTTCTTC. Its translation is CASSRRTSGGENEQFF. The J gene is TRBJ2-1, the V gene TRBV13; the match to TRBD2 covers 15 bases. In germline, CDR1 is PRHDT, CDR2 FYEKMQ (reference sequence). After removal of 5 bases from V and 7 bases from J, the junction contained 6 bases not matched to a gene. The CDR3 spans 16 residues. Filled out from reference TRBV13 and TRBJ2-1, the complete variable domain reads AAGVIQSPRHLIKEKRETATLKCYPIPRHDTVYWYQQGPGQDPQFLISFYEKMQSDKGSIPDRFSAQQFSDYHSELNMSSLELGDSALYFCASSRRTSGGENEQFFGPGTRLTVL.

The chain recombines TRBV4-1 with TRBJ1-2; 7 nucleotides align to TRBD1. In germline, CDR1 is MGHRA, CDR2 YSYEKL. J was trimmed by 2 bases and V by 4 bases; bases with no gene match: 10. The CDR3 loop spans 16 amino acids. For the CDR3, the DNA is TGCGCCAGCAGCCCCCTACCCACACAGGGGAACTATGGCTACACCTTC. It yields the protein CASSPLPTQGNYGYTF.

The V and J genes are TRBV15 and TRBJ2-1, with D unclear. V lost 4 bases, J lost 5 bases, and 3 bases lay in between. This CDR3 has 11 amino acids. The germline gives CDR1 LNHNV, CDR2 YYDKDF (reference sequence). CDR3 in amino acids: CATSNNNEQFF. For the CDR3, the DNA is TGTGCCACCAGCAACAACAATGAGCAGTTCTTC.

The gene calls are TRBV9 and TRBJ2-3; D not resolved. The V gene's germline CDR1 is SGDLS and CDR2 YYNGEE. Trimming shortened V by 0 bases and J by 2 bases, and 10 bases separated the two germline ends. The CDR3 consists of 15 residues. The CDR3 DNA sequence: TGTGCCAGCAGCGTAGGCCTAGACTTCACAGATACGCAGTATTTT. The encoded protein is CASSVGLDFTDTQYF.

The chain couples TRBV28 to TRBJ2-7; D unclear. From germline, CDR1 is MDHEN and CDR2 SYDVKM. CDR3 length: 13 amino acids. The germline V and J ends were trimmed by 5 bases and 2 bases, with 10 bases remaining between them. This CDR3 reads CASSTLTTYEQYF. CDR3 bases: TGTGCCAGCAGTACCTTAACTACCTACGAGCAGTACTTC.

V usage is TRBV30 and J usage is TRBJ2-5, with 7 bases matching TRBD2. The DNA end lines up better with TRBJ2-7; the J call may be wrong. The germline gives CDR1 GTSNPN, CDR2 SVGIG (reference sequence). The CDR3 consists of 13 residues. CDR3: CAWSEGLSYEQYF. The CDR3 DNA sequence: TGTGCCTGGAGTGAGGGACTAAGCTACGAGCAGTACTTC.